These T cell receptor beta chains were read from a single sample in a study of human T cells and chemical hapten exposure. Via MiXCR, TCRdb re-called the RACE reads, giving one row per CDR3 protein. The sample comprises roughly 38,000 distinct CDR3 sequences, more than 9% of which are singletons, and 20% to 30% rests with the top ten. The specimen was whole blood, collected in connection with sensitization to the hapten diphenylcyclopropenone (DPC). Every receptor here comes from a man in his forties or fifties with alopecia areata. Some clones in this sample may be carry-over from other donors' samples. CDR3s include the opening cysteine and the closing phenylalanine or tryptophan. Fields, in order: V gene, D gene, J gene, clone size, CDR3 protein, CDR3 DNA. The D gene is left open where the match is weak. Part of the rows lack a size; the others show once, few, many or a class for expanded clones.

V: TRBV5-1; D: TRBD2; J: TRBJ2-5; size: few; CDR3: CASSFGLAGDETQYF; DNA: TGCGCCAGCAGCTTTGGACTAGCGGGAGATGAGACCCAGTACTTC
V: TRBV20-1; D: TRBD2; J: TRBJ2-1; size: many; CDR3: CSARPSGMNYNEQFF; DNA: TGCAGTGCTAGACCTAGCGGGATGAACTACAATGAGCAGTTCTTC
V: TRBV18; D: TRBD1; J: TRBJ2-3; size: few; CDR3: CASSPWTGGTDTQYF; DNA: TGTGCCAGCTCACCTTGGACAGGGGGCACAGATACGCAGTATTTT
V: TRBV27; D: TRBD1; J: TRBJ2-2; size: many; CDR3: CASSIQTGGTGELFF; DNA: TGTGCCAGCAGTATCCAAACAGGGGGCACCGGGGAGCTGTTTTTT
V: TRBV7-9; D: TRBD1; J: TRBJ2-5; size: many; CDR3: CASSPIWTGGPETQYF; DNA: TGTGCCAGCAGCCCGATTTGGACAGGGGGCCCGGAGACCCAGTACTTC
V: TRBV20-1; D: TRBD1; J: TRBJ2-2; size: many; CDR3: CSARWKQGGTGELFF; DNA: TGCAGTGCTAGGTGGAAACAGGGGGGAACCGGGGAGCTGTTTTTT
V: TRBV10-3; D: NA; J: TRBJ2-7; size: NA; CDR3: CAIREYYEQYF; DNA: TGTGCCATCAGGGAATACTACGAGCAGTACTTC
V: TRBV10-1; D: NA; J: TRBJ2-1; size: many; CDR3: CASSHTGGGFNEQFF; DNA: TGCGCCAGCTCCCATACCGGGGGAGGATTCAATGAGCAGTTCTTC
V: TRBV7-8; D: NA; J: TRBJ1-5; size: NA; CDR3: CASSLALDRYRPQHF; DNA: TGTGCCAGCAGCTTAGCGCTGGACAGATATCGGCCCCAGCATTTT
V: TRBV19; D: NA; J: TRBJ2-5; size: NA; CDR3: CASSNNRGETQYF; DNA: TGTGCCAGTAGTAATAACCGGGGAGAGACCCAGTACTTC
V: TRBV7-9; D: NA; J: TRBJ2-7; size: few; CDR3: CASSPGLTYEQYF; DNA: TGTGCCAGCAGCCCCGGTCTGACCTACGAGCAGTACTTC
V: TRBV21-1; D: NA; J: TRBJ2-1; size: NA; CDR3: CASRSKNNEQFF; DNA: TGTGCCAGCAGATCCAAAAACAATGAGCAGTTCTTC
V: TRBV6-5; D: NA; J: TRBJ2-7; size: many; CDR3: CASSYLRGTYEQYF; DNA: TGTGCCAGCAGTTACTTACGGGGGACCTACGAGCAGTACTTC
V: TRBV6-6; D: NA; J: TRBJ1-5; size: many; CDR3: CASSPSNSNQPQHF; DNA: TGTGCCAGCAGCCCGTCCAATAGCAATCAGCCCCAGCATTTT
V: TRBV27; D: NA; J: TRBJ2-7; size: many; CDR3: CASSLFMITGGYEQYF; DNA: TGTGCCAGCAGTTTATTTATGATTACCGGAGGCTACGAGCAGTACTTC
V: TRBV7-2; D: TRBD1; J: TRBJ1-2; size: many; CDR3: CASSSPGTGGPYYGYTF; DNA: TGTGCCAGCAGCTCTCCCGGGACAGGGGGCCCTTACTATGGCTACACCTTC
V: TRBV7-2; D: NA; J: TRBJ1-6; size: many; CDR3: CASSWGQGRDSPLHF; DNA: TGTGCCAGCAGCTGGGGGCAGGGACGGGATTCACCCCTCCACTTT
V: TRBV5-1; D: NA; J: TRBJ2-3; size: few; CDR3: CASSLIMWVGDTQYF; DNA: TGCGCCAGCAGCTTGATTATGTGGGTCGGAGATACGCAGTATTTT
V: TRBV29-1; D: NA; J: TRBJ1-1; size: NA; CDR3: CSVARDLNTEAFF; DNA: TGCAGCGTTGCAAGAGACCTGAACACTGAAGCTTTCTTT
V: TRBV4-2; D: TRBD1; J: TRBJ1-4; size: few; CDR3: CASSQPGQDNEKLFF; DNA: TGTGCCAGCAGCCAACCCGGACAGGATAATGAAAAACTGTTTTTT
V: TRBV10-3; D: NA; J: TRBJ1-5; size: many; CDR3: CAISESAGRNQPQHF; DNA: TGTGCCATCAGTGAGTCGGCAGGCCGGAATCAGCCCCAGCATTTT
V: TRBV11-2; D: NA; J: TRBJ2-1; size: NA; CDR3: CASSLGAGYNEQFF; DNA: TGTGCCAGCAGCTTAGGCGCGGGTTACAATGAGCAGTTCTTC
V: TRBV2; D: TRBD1; J: TRBJ2-6; size: NA; CDR3: CASGPGTGASGANVLTF; DNA: TGTGCCAGCGGGCCCGGAACAGGGGCTTCTGGGGCCAACGTCCTGACTTTC
V: TRBV30; D: TRBD1; J: TRBJ2-7; size: many; CDR3: CAWNRGQGAHEQYF; DNA: TGTGCCTGGAACCGCGGACAGGGGGCCCACGAGCAGTACTTC
V: TRBV5-1; D: NA; J: TRBJ1-5; size: many; CDR3: CASSLDGTTFEPQHF; DNA: TGCGCCAGCAGCTTGGACGGTACTACATTCGAGCCCCAGCATTTT
V: TRBV10-2; D: TRBD2; J: TRBJ2-1; size: few; CDR3: CASRAYSGRANEQFF; DNA: TGCGCCAGCAGGGCTTATAGCGGGAGAGCCAATGAGCAGTTCTTC
V: TRBV29-1; D: TRBD1; J: TRBJ2-7; size: few; CDR3: CSGNRGNEQYF; DNA: TGCAGCGGAAACAGGGGCAACGAGCAGTACTTC
V: TRBV7-6; D: NA; J: TRBJ2-1; size: NA; CDR3: CASSLNGDNEQFF; DNA: TGTGCCAGCAGCTTAAACGGGGACAATGAGCAGTTCTTC
V: TRBV28; D: NA; J: TRBJ1-1; size: once; CDR3: CASSFPPAAGNSEAFF; DNA: TGTGCCAGCAGTTTTCCACCCGCGGCAGGTAACTCTGAAGCTTTCTTT
V: TRBV20-1; D: TRBD2; J: TRBJ2-7; size: many; CDR3: CSAETGLAGGEQYF; DNA: TGCAGTGCCGAGACCGGACTAGCGGGTGGCGAGCAGTACTTC
V: TRBV24-1; D: TRBD1; J: TRBJ2-7; size: many; CDR3: CATSDWTGVLGQYF; DNA: TGTGCCACCAGTGATTGGACAGGGGTATTGGGGCAGTACTTC
V: TRBV6-6; D: NA; J: TRBJ1-4; size: medium-sized; CDR3: CASKANLREKLFF; DNA: TGTGCCAGCAAGGCCAACCTCCGGGAAAAACTGTTTTTT
V: TRBV18; D: NA; J: TRBJ2-1; size: many; CDR3: CASSPPRLPNEQFF; DNA: TGTGCCAGCTCACCACCCAGACTGCCCAATGAGCAGTTCTTC
V: TRBV6-5; D: NA; J: TRBJ1-5; size: few; CDR3: CASSASDRHQGQPQHF; DNA: TGTGCCAGCAGTGCAAGTGACAGGCATCAGGGCCAGCCCCAGCATTTT
V: TRBV24-1; D: TRBD2; J: TRBJ2-1; size: many; CDR3: CATSDELAGGGYNEQFF; DNA: TGTGCCACCAGTGACGAACTAGCGGGAGGTGGCTACAATGAGCAGTTCTTC
V: TRBV11-2; D: NA; J: TRBJ2-7; size: many; CDR3: CASSSLHEQYF; DNA: TGTGCCAGCAGCTCCCTCCACGAGCAGTACTTC
V: TRBV12-3/TRBV12-4; D: TRBD2; J: TRBJ2-1; size: NA; CDR3: CASTTSTSGSENEQFF; DNA: TGTGCCAGCACCACGTCGACTAGCGGGAGTGAGAATGAGCAGTTCTTC
V: TRBV27; D: NA; J: TRBJ2-4; size: many; CDR3: CASWGSPGAKNIQYF; DNA: TGTGCCAGCTGGGGGAGCCCCGGGGCCAAAAACATTCAGTACTTC
V: TRBV20-1; D: NA; J: TRBJ2-7; size: few; CDR3: CSVTAGTEVHEQYF; DNA: TGCAGTGTTACAGCCGGGACTGAAGTGCACGAGCAGTACTTC
V: TRBV28; D: NA; J: TRBJ2-5; size: few; CDR3: CASSYSPYAVGRETQYF; DNA: TGTGCCAGCAGTTACAGTCCCTACGCGGTCGGTCGGGAGACCCAGTACTTC
V: TRBV9; D: TRBD1; J: TRBJ1-6; size: many; CDR3: CASSPDRGRSPLHF; DNA: TGTGCCAGCAGCCCTGACAGGGGGAGGTCACCCCTCCACTTT
V: TRBV29-1; D: NA; J: TRBJ2-7; size: NA; CDR3: CSVEGDFTYEQYF; DNA: TGCAGCGTTGAAGGGGACTTTACCTACGAGCAGTACTTC